The T cell receptor beta chain described here comes from a study of glioma-infiltrating T cells after dendritic cell vaccination (dated by TCRdb to about 2016). As for the study more broadly: The cohort comprised around 15 glioblastoma patients from Phase I and II dendritic cell vaccination trials, 9 newly diagnosed and 6 with recurrent disease. Survival after dendritic cell vaccination was correlated with TCR sequencing metrics, such as TIL content and the overlap between tumor and blood repertoires. Each patient got three intradermal injections of the dendritic cell vaccine, spaced at biweekly intervals, in the arm below the axilla. Patients received autologous tumor lysate-pulsed dendritic cell vaccination between about 2002 and 2012. In glioblastoma patients vaccinated with dendritic cells, deep sequencing of TCR beta CDR3 regions served to measure tumor-infiltrating lymphocyte content and to compare repertoires between tumor and blood. The vaccine was prepared from monocyte-derived dendritic cells that were cultured for seven days with IL-4 and GM-CSF and then pulsed overnight with autologous tumor lysate.

To be selected, patients needed enough residual fresh-frozen tumor tissue and more than two years of available survival data. An isocitrate dehydrogenase mutation was not carried by any of the glioblastoma patients, although molecular status was otherwise variable. PBMC were collected before vaccination, two weeks after the third vaccination, and at tumor progression if tumor progression occurred. Genomic DNA was extracted with the Qiagen DNeasy Blood extraction Kit. To note about this clone: Its cognate antigen has yet to be identified. No base-level quality is on record; no much larger clone is a single base apart.

Here is what the overall study found, with its caveats: The response model built on TCR overlap across three groups was characterized as speculative, with prospective validation still needed. TCR clonality showed no direct relationship with survival, which suggests that a diverse polyclonal response may be important. The cohort was small and heterogeneous, few patients had complete blood and tumor sets, and even fewer had initial-recurrent tumor pairs. Longer time to progression and overall survival after dendritic cell vaccination were predicted by higher estimated pretreatment TIL content.

TCRB CDR3 regions were amplified from approximately 2 ug genomic DNA, or all available DNA if less, using the immunoSEQ assay. For multiplex PCR, 60 forward primers for TCR V beta segments and 13 reverse primers for J beta segments were used. To estimate reads per starting template, synthetic control templates were spiked into each sample at limiting dilution. The Illumina HiSeq System generated sequencing reads of 87 bp. As for the original processing: PCR and sequencing errors were removed by merging closely related sequences with a nearest neighbor algorithm. TCR overlap was measured as the percentage of unique tumor TCR beta sequences that were also present in the peripheral blood of the same patient. In TCRdb, the immuneACCESS table is reduced to in-frame sequences with V and J assigned. These tables do not hold every clone; where another copy was compared, an unresolved V gene accounts for under half, and the others remain unexplained. V and J calls and clone size are given by that table; D and trimming were obtained from the DNA. The sample records over 55,000 clones, 81% of which are singletons. The ten largest clones add up to approximately 7.9% of the sample.

The germline V gene specifies SGHVS as CDR1 and FQNEAQ as CDR2. The CDR3, cysteine through phenylalanine, is 15 amino acids long. CDR3 DNA is the only sequence kept; it has 45 bases, read in frame from the first base. The junction shows trimming of 4 bases on V and 2 bases on J, plus 12 bases between the germline ends. Recombination linked TRBV7-8 to TRBJ2-1, with TRBD2 perhaps the D gene, on 6 matching bases. The specimen was blood, collected before dendritic cell vaccination. The receptor was derived from a human donor with glioblastoma. The sequence in DNA is TGTGCCAGCAGCTATAGCGGACTCGCCTACAATGAGCAGTTCTTC. Its coded protein is CASSYSGLAYNEQFF.